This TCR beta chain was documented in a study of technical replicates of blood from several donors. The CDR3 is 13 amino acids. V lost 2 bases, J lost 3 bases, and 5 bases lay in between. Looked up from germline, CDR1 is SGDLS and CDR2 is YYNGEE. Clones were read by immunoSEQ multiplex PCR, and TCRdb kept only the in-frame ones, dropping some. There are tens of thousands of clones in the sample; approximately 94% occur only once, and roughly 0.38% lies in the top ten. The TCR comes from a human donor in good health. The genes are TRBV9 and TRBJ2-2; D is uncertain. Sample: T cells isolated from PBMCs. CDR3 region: CASSVSYTGELFF. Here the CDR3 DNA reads TGTGCCAGCAGCGTTAGTTACACCGGGGAGCTGTTTTTT.